This is a list of T cell receptor beta chains from one sample in a study of follicular helper T cells after annual influenza vaccination. Profiled with immunoSEQ multiplex PCR; TCRdb holds only in-frame clones, not every one. The sample contains around 10,000 clones, 81% of which appear only once. This specimen was CXCR5+ CD38- circulating T follicular helper cells from blood, taken on the day of influenza vaccination. These receptors were taken from an adult who received the influenza vaccine. The CDR3 runs from the conserved cysteine through the conserved F or W. Clone size is given for some rows only: seen once, a few or many times, or a class if the clone is expanded.

>few|TRBV6-1|TRBJ1-6
CASSPAGGAGSPLHF
>few|TRBV30|TRBJ1-1
CAWSVLRDTEAFF
>.|TRBV9|TRBJ2-4
CASSVDPSGGIQYF
>few|TRBV7-8|TRBJ1-5
CASSLGQNQPQHF
>large|TRBV5-1|TRBJ2-1
CASSATSGSLGEQFF
>once|TRBV2|TRBJ2-2
CASRLAGSTGELFF
>once|TRBV10-3|TRBJ2-7
CAISESELQVLLYF
>.|TRBV18|TRBJ1-2
CASSRQGEATYGYTF
>.|TRBV9|TRBJ1-2
CASTPEGALHYGYTF
>.|TRBV5-1|TRBJ2-3
CASSWGTGADTQYF
>.|TRBV6-6|TRBJ2-7
CASSSLSGRYEQYF
>.|TRBV7-2|TRBJ2-1
CARHSTGLPYPEQFF
>.|TRBV7-8|TRBJ2-3
CASSSPRVAGGDTQYF
>.|TRBV21-1|TRBJ2-1
CASSKPSVSGVGHEQFF
>.|TRBV28|TRBJ2-7
CASSLGGVGQYF
>once|TRBV9|TRBJ1-4
CASAGRGNEKLFF
>.|TRBV10-3|TRBJ1-4
CAISATTGDNEKLFF
>once|TRBV7-2|TRBJ2-7
CASSLHSGGAGEQYF
>.|TRBV30|TRBJ1-5
CAWSIGQGGQPQHF
>.|TRBV5-1|TRBJ2-3
CASSLNRPSTDTQYF
>.|TRBV5-6|TRBJ1-6
CASSPPTGAIDNSPLHF
>once|TRBV7-2|TRBJ1-2
CASSLVWRANYGYTF
>.|TRBV7-2|TRBJ1-2
CASSLDRGSYGYTF
>.|TRBV28|TRBJ1-3
CASSLFASGNTIYF
>.|TRBV21-1|TRBJ2-1
CASSNYDEQFF
>.|TRBV4-3|TRBJ2-2
CASSQGVGGQTGELFF
>.|TRBV5-4|TRBJ1-1
CASSLTGGDTEAFF
>.|TRBV6-6|TRBJ2-7
CASSYSSGTGGYEQYF
>once|TRBV18|TRBJ1-4
CASSPGGSTNEKLFF
>.|TRBV7-2|TRBJ2-3
CASIPTGLSADTQYF
>few|TRBV7-9|TRBJ2-7
CASSLGRGRGYEQYF
>.|TRBV28|TRBJ1-1
CASSTRRGTLNTEAFF